These 20 T cell receptor beta chains share one sample of origin, sequenced in a study of Ad26.COV2.S vaccination and SARS-CoV-2 variants. Here immunoSEQ multiplex PCR was the method, and the copy in TCRdb shows in-frame clones only, minus some. The sample consists of about 400,000 clones, 75% to 90% of them appearing once. Treatment defined: around 19 received Ad26.COV2.S at low or high dose, single or two shots; 5 received placebo; per-sample allocation not given. Specimen acquisition occurred on day 63 following the initial vaccine or placebo injection. Sequenced material: peripheral blood, taken in a trial of Ad26.COV2.S vaccine versus placebo. Every receptor here comes from a person between 18 and 65 years old who received the Ad26.COV2.S COVID-19 vaccine or a placebo.

V usage is TRBV7-9 and J usage is TRBJ2-7; 8 bases fit TRBD2. V lost 2 bases and J lost 0; bases outside the gene matches: 6. Germline CDR1 is SEHNR and CDR2 is FQNEAQ (reference sequence). This CDR3 has 16 amino acids. The CDR3 spells CASSLMAGGRSYEQYF. The CDR3 coding sequence is TGTGCCAGCAGCTTAATGGCGGGGGGCCGCTCCTACGAGCAGTACTTC.

CDR3 nucleotide sequence: TGCAGTGCTAGTAGCAGGTATAGCAATCAGCCCCAGCATTTT. Protein: CSASSRYSNQPQHF. The J gene is TRBJ1-5, the V gene TRBV20-1; D remains unclear. The V end was cut by 3 bases, the J end by 0 bases, with 9 bases between. Germline CDR1 DFQATT, CDR2 SNEGSKA (reference sequence). The CDR3 has 14 residues.

V gene TRBV5-4 combines with J gene TRBJ2-1, with D perhaps matching TRBD1 (6 bases). Trimming shortened V by 0 bases and J by 7 bases, and 20 bases separated the two germline ends. Germline-derived CDR1 and CDR2 are SGHNT and YYREEE (reference sequence). CDR3 length: 17 amino acids. This chain's CDR3 is CASSLGLGTTGINEQFF. In nucleotides, the CDR3 is TGTGCCAGCAGCTTGGGGTTGGGGACAACTGGGATAAATGAGCAGTTCTTC. The variable domain in full, with the rest retrieved from reference TRBV5-4 and TRBJ2-1, is ETGVTQSPTHLIKTRGQQVTLRCSSQSGHNTVSWYQQALGQGPQFIFQYYREEENGRGNFPPRFSGLQFPNYSSELNVNALELDDSALYLCASSLGLGTTGINEQFFGPGTRLTVL.

This chain uses TRBV6-5 with TRBJ2-7; 9 positions match TRBD1. This CDR3 has 15 amino acids. V shed 6 bases, J shed 5 bases, and the junction held 11 bases outside the gene matches. Germline CDR1 and CDR2: MNHEY and SVGAGI. The CDR3 region has the DNA TGTGCCAGCAGCCCAGAAGGGGACAGGGTCCACGAGCAGTACTTC. Protein: CASSPEGDRVHEQYF.

The CDR3 DNA reads as TGCGCCAGCAGCGCAACTAGCGGGGGTTCGGCAGATACGCAGTATTTT. Translated, it gives CASSATSGGSADTQYF. This sequence joins TRBV5-1 and TRBJ2-3; 11 nucleotides line up with TRBD2. J was trimmed by 4 bases and V by 4 bases; bases with no gene match: 8. CDR3 length: 16 residues. The germline gives CDR1 SGHRS, CDR2 YFSETQ.

The chain is built from TRBV10-3 and TRBJ2-5; TRBD2 is a possible D gene (5 bases). This CDR3 is built from 13 residues. Germline values: CDR1 ENHRY, CDR2 SYGVKD. Deletions cut 5 bases from V and 1 base from J, with 8 bases between. CDR3 protein: CAISTSPQETQYF. CDR3 coding DNA: TGTGCCATCAGTACTAGTCCCCAAGAGACCCAGTACTTC.

This chain connects TRBV5-1 to TRBJ1-4; 8 bases are shared with TRBD1. The length of the CDR3 is 17 residues. The J segment lost 2 bases and the V segment lost 0 bases, leaving 6 bases of the junction unmatched. CDR1 and CDR2 from the germline V gene are SGHRS and YFSETQ. CDR3 sequence (DNA): TGCGCCAGCAGCTTGGGCGACAGGGGATGGACTAATGAAAAACTGTTTTTT. Translated: CASSLGDRGWTNEKLFF.

The V and J genes are TRBV7-8 and TRBJ2-7; tentatively, D is TRBD1 (6 bases). Trimming stripped 4 bases from V and 0 bases from J, with 13 bases between. This CDR3 contains 15 residues. Germline loops: CDR1 SGHVS, CDR2 FQNEAQ. CDR3 nucleotide sequence: TGTGCCAGCAGCTACGGACAGAGTCCCTCCTACGAGCAGTACTTC. It specifies CASSYGQSPSYEQYF. The full variable domain, its missing parts supplied by reference TRBV7-8 and TRBJ2-7, is GAGVSQSPRYKVAKRGQDVALRCDPISGHVSLFWYQQALGQGPEFLTYFQNEAQLDKSGLPSDRFFAERPEGSVSTLKIQRTQQEDSAVYLCASSYGQSPSYEQYFGPGTRLTVT.

The rearrangement joins TRBV25-1 to TRBJ1-1; D gene unclear. V was clipped by 4 bases and J by 0 bases, with 9 bases between them. The CDR3 totals 14 residues. The germline CDR1 and CDR2 sequences are MGHDK and SYGVNS. The CDR3: CASSAPGLNTEAFF. In nucleotides, the CDR3 is TGTGCCAGCAGTGCTCCCGGACTGAACACTGAAGCTTTCTTT.

The CDR3, as DNA: TGTGCCAGCAGTTATGCCCCTGGCAGTCATTCACCCCTCCACTTT. It translates to CASSYAPGSHSPLHF. The chain couples TRBV6-6 to TRBJ1-6; D unresolved. Germline V lookup: CDR1 MNHNY, CDR2 SVGAGI (reference sequence). The CDR3 covers 15 residues. The V gene lost 3 bases and the J gene lost 8 bases, with 14 bases spanning the gap.

The gene calls are TRBV6-6 and TRBJ1-6; TRBD1 is a possible D gene (5 bases). Between the trimmed V and J ends, which lost 5 bases and 8 bases, there was a span of 16 bases. The germline CDR1 and CDR2 sequences are MNHNY and SVGAGI (reference sequence). The CDR3 extends over 15 amino acids. This CDR3 is CASSQEGLGDSPLHF. In DNA, the CDR3 is TGTGCCAGCAGTCAGGAGGGTCTGGGGGATTCACCCCTCCACTTT.

V gene TRBV5-1 combines with J gene TRBJ2-7; maybe TRBD1 (5 bases). CDR1 and CDR2 (germline): SGHRS, YFSETQ. CDR3 length equals 14 residues. V lost 1 base to trimming and J lost 4 bases, with 12 bases between them. In DNA form, the CDR3 reads TGCGCCAGCAGCTTGAGGGGCTCCGGTTACGAGCAGTACTTC. It is translated as CASSLRGSGYEQYF.

The CDR3 here is CASTRDSTEAFF. CDR3 nucleotide sequence: TGTGCCAGCACGAGGGATTCCACTGAAGCTTTCTTT. This chain links TRBV2 with TRBJ1-1; no clear D. V was trimmed by 7 bases and J by 4 bases, leaving 10 bases between them. The CDR3 runs to 12 residues. Per germline, CDR1 SNHLY and CDR2 FYNNEI.

V usage is TRBV7-9 and J usage is TRBJ2-3; 7 positions match TRBD1. The J segment lost 2 bases and the V segment lost 6 bases, leaving 5 bases of the junction unmatched. Germline CDR1 and CDR2: SEHNR and FQNEAQ (reference sequence). The CDR3 is 14 amino acids. The CDR3: CASRRDSFTDTQYF. Here the CDR3 DNA reads TGTGCCAGCAGGAGGGACAGCTTCACAGATACGCAGTATTTT.

The count of this clone is one. Here the CDR3 DNA reads TGTGCCATCAGTGAGTCCTGGTCTGACGAGCAGTACTTC. This sequence encodes CAISESWSDEQYF. This sequence joins TRBV10-3 and TRBJ2-7; D unresolved. Trimming pared 0 bases from V and 5 bases from J, leaving 8 bases between. The germline CDR1 and CDR2 sequences are ENHRY and SYGVKD. The CDR3 spans 13 residues.

The CDR3: CASSQTRLAGGSTGELFF. In nucleotides, the CDR3 is TGTGCCAGCAGCCAAACGCGACTAGCGGGGGGATCGACCGGGGAGCTGTTTTTT. The chain couples TRBV14 to TRBJ2-2, with TRBD2 identical over 13 bases. Germline V gene lookup returns CDR1 SGHDN and CDR2 FVKESK. This CDR3 has 18 residues. V shed 2 bases and J 5 bases; nucleotides not matched to a gene: 8.

This chain uses TRBV4-1 with TRBJ1-2, with 7 positions matching TRBD1. Unmatched junction bases numbered 9, after V lost 4 bases and J lost 4 bases. CDR3 length: 15 residues. The germline V gene has CDR1 MGHRA and CDR2 YSYEKL. As DNA, the CDR3 is TGCGCCAGCAGCCCCCGGGACAGTCTAATCTATGGCTACACCTTC. Residues: CASSPRDSLIYGYTF.

The chain carries TRBV2 and TRBJ2-3, with unresolved D. The V gene lost 7 bases and the J gene lost 7 bases, with 15 bases spanning the gap. CDR3 length: 13 residues. Germline V lookup: CDR1 SNHLY, CDR2 FYNNEI. Here the CDR3 reads CASNPIAGNTQYF. Here the CDR3 DNA reads TGTGCCAGCAACCCCATAGCCGGCAATACGCAGTATTTT. Together with reference TRBV2 and TRBJ2-3, the CDR3 gives the full variable domain: EPEVTQTPSHQVTQMGQEVILRCVPISNHLYFYWYRQILGQKVEFLVSFYNNEISEKSEIFDDQFSVERPDGSNFTLKIRSTKLEDSAMYFCASNPIAGNTQYFGPGTRLTVL.

The genes are TRBV2 and TRBJ1-2, with 10 bases matching TRBD1. This CDR3 is 14 amino acids long. The V segment lost 6 bases and the J segment 9 bases; nucleotides outside the gene matches: 10. Per germline, CDR1 SNHLY and CDR2 FYNNEI. The CDR3, as DNA: TGTGCCAGCAGGATTAGGACAGGGGGATCTAGCTACACCTTC. It translates to CASRIRTGGSSYTF.

This sequence joins TRBV5-1 and TRBJ1-5; D is undetermined. Trimming took 5 bases from V and 2 from J, leaving 14 bases between them. Germline loops: CDR1 SGHRS, CDR2 YFSETQ. CDR3 length: 15 amino acids. CDR3 loop: CASSPLGPGNQPQHF. CDR3 DNA: TGCGCCAGCAGTCCGCTCGGCCCGGGCAATCAGCCCCAGCATTTT.